The 2 T cell receptor beta chains listed next were all sequenced from one sample in a study of neoadjuvant anti-PD-1 for oral cavity cancer (dated by TCRdb to the early 2020s). Library prep was done by the immunoSEQ multiplex PCR assay. The source is immuneACCESS, and TCRdb retained only in-frame sequences with V and J called. Part of the clones is not carried over; for the studies checked, unresolved V genes explain less than half of this, and the remainder is unexplained. This sample comprises just over 65,000 clones, about 88% of them detected only once. The top ten constitute more than 3% of the sample. Read against the paper, the sample's time point label means: after neoadjuvant nivolumab, at surgical resection. Sequencing used PBMCs, obtained after nivolumab (anti-PD-1) treatment. The receptor set was obtained from a person between 35 and 79 years old with oral cavity squamous cell carcinoma.

The chain links TRBV2 to TRBJ1-2; 9 positions match TRBD1. In germline, CDR1 is SNHLY, CDR2 FYNNEI. The trim removed 6 bases at V and 4 bases at J, leaving 12 bases unmatched. The CDR3 spans 16 residues. The CDR3 DNA is TGTGCCAGCAGCGACCTCCGGGACAGGGAGGCCTATGGCTACACCTTC. Protein sequence: CASSDLRDREAYGYTF.

The chain recombines TRBV28 with TRBJ1-3; D call uncertain. V was cut by 8 bases and J by 2 bases, with 13 bases left in between. The germline CDR1 and CDR2 sequences are MDHEN and SYDVKM. The CDR3 consists of 14 residues. The CDR3: CASFRGVAGNTIYF. The CDR3 DNA is TGTGCCAGCTTCCGAGGAGTGGCTGGAAACACCATATATTTT.